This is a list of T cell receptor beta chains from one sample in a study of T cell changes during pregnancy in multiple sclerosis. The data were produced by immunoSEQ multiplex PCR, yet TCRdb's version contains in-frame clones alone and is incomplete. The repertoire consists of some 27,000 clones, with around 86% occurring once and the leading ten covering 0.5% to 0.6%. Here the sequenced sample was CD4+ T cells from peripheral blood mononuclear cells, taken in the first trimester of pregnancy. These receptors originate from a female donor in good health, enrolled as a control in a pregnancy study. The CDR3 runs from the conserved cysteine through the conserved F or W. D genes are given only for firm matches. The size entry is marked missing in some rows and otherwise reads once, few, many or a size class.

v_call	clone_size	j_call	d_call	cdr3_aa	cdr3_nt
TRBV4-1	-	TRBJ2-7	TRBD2	CASSHPGLAGARGFHEQYF	TGCGCCAGCAGCCATCCGGGACTAGCGGGGGCCCGGGGGTTCCACGAGCAGTACTTC
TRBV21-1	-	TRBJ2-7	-	CASSKGSSLTPRGSSYEQYF	TGTGCCAGCAGCAAAGGGTCCAGTTTGACTCCCCGCGGGAGCTCCTACGAGCAGTACTTC
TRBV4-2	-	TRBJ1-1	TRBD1	CASSRRTGLTEAFF	TGTGCCAGCAGTCGCAGGACAGGGCTGACTGAAGCTTTCTTT
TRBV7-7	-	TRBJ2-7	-	CASSLDTGREQYF	TGTGCTAGCAGCTTAGATACAGGTCGCGAGCAGTACTTC
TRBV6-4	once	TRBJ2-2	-	CASSALPGAGELFF	TGTGCCAGCAGTGCTCTACCGGGTGCCGGGGAGCTGTTTTTT
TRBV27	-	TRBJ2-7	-	CASNFNGQPVYEQYF	TGTGCCAGCAATTTTAATGGACAGCCGGTCTACGAGCAGTACTTC
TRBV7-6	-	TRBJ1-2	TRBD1	CASSLAPGQGYGYTF	TGTGCCAGCAGCTTAGCGCCGGGACAGGGTTATGGCTACACCTTC
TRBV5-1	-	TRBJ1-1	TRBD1	CASSLIGQGVGATEAFF	TGCGCCAGCAGCTTGATTGGACAGGGCGTCGGAGCCACTGAAGCTTTCTTT
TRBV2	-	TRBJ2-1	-	CASSELVSNEQFF	TGTGCCAGCAGTGAACTAGTCTCCAATGAGCAGTTCTTC
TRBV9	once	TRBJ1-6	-	CASSVSSNSPLHF	TGTGCCAGCAGCGTGAGTTCTAATTCACCCCTCCACTTT
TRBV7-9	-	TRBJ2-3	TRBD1	CASSLRQGSTDTQYF	TGTGCCAGCAGCCTAAGACAGGGAAGCACAGATACGCAGTATTTT
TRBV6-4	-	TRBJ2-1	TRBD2	CASSDSSGGANEQFF	TGTGCCAGCAGTGACTCTAGCGGGGGGGCCAATGAGCAGTTCTTC
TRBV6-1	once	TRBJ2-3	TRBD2	CASSGGGPTDTQYF	TGTGCCAGCAGCGGGGGGGGGCCGACAGATACGCAGTATTTT